The clone carrying this TCR beta chain was recorded once. These data are taken from a study of blood T cell repertoires in COVID-19. TCRdb's table, derived via immunoSEQ multiplex PCR, lists solely in-frame clones and lacks some. This sample has some 150,000 clones, with approximately 90% found just once. This CDR3 comprises 13 residues. V lost 3 bases and J lost 7, with 13 bases in between. Germline lookup yields CDR1 SGHAT and CDR2 FQDESV (reference sequence). The specimen was peripheral blood. The TCR originated in a human donor in a cohort sampled during active COVID-19. The chain couples TRBV11-1 to TRBJ2-7; TRBD1 might be the D (6 bases). The CDR3 protein is CASSFPEGEEQYF. CDR3 DNA: TGTGCCAGCAGCTTCCCAGAGGGGGAAGAGCAGTACTTC.